This T cell receptor (beta chain) was observed in a study of blood T cell repertoires in COVID-19. Overall study context: Some COVID-19 samples were acute and others convalescent; all came from the United States, Italy and Spain. Sources were T cells, B-cell-depleted T cells, or PBMCs; the material itself was cDNA or gDNA.

Source study methods: It was from reference gene primer amplification that nucleated cell counts were estimated. Clones were sequenced by immunoSEQ multiplex PCR, and TCRdb holds only the in-frame ones, with some missing. The V and J calls and the clone size are those of that table, but D and trimming were determined from the DNA. The sample holds 150,000 to 200,000 clones, approximately 79% seen once. Germline CDR1 reads SGHDN; CDR2 reads FVKESK. The CDR3 extends over 13 amino acids. V was cut by 6 bases and J by 10 bases, with 18 bases left in between. This receptor was taken from an elderly woman with acute or convalescent COVID-19. The chain employs TRBV14 and TRBJ1-1, with unresolved D. Sequenced: peripheral blood. CDR3 sequence reads: CASRRESQRSAFF. CDR3 in DNA: TGTGCCAGCAGGCGGGAGAGTCAGCGTTCAGCTTTCTTT. The full variable domain, its missing parts supplied by reference TRBV14 and TRBJ1-1, is EAGVTQFPSHSVIEKGQTVTLRCDPISGHDNLYWYRRVMGKEIKFLLHFVKESKQDESGMPNNRFLAERTGGTYSTLKVQPAELEDSGVYFCASRRESQRSAFFGQGTRLTVV.